The entry below describes one T cell receptor beta chain. Data came from immunoSEQ multiplex PCR; TCRdb stores just in-frame clones and leaves some out. The sample lists more than 60,000 clones; about 93% were seen once. This record comes from a study of T cells after posttransplantation cyclophosphamide. With 2 bases removed from V and 3 bases from J, the gap between germline ends came to 7 bases. CDR3 size: 14 residues. Germline V CDR1 and CDR2: MNHNS, SASEGT. The TCR comes from a woman aged 30 to 39 in good health and a related stem cell transplant donor. The V call is TRBV6-1, the J call TRBJ1-4; TRBD1 might be the D (6 bases). Sequencing used PBMCs. CDR3 sequence: CASSEWTANEKLFF. CDR3 in DNA: TGTGCCAGCAGTGAATGGACAGCTAATGAAAAACTGTTTTTT.